Below are 27 T cell receptor beta chains sequenced from a single sample in a study of cytomegalovirus exposure and HLA in healthy donors. The PCR made use of 60 Vbeta and 13 Jbeta primers. Some clones are missing from TCRdb's copy, which holds only in-frame ones; the method was immunoSEQ multiplex PCR. The sample holds over 150,000 clones, 80% seen once. Source material: PBMCs. The receptors stem from a young man in good health and CMV-seronegative.

This chain connects TRBV19 to TRBJ2-2; weak D call: TRBD2 (6 bases). The CDR3 consists of 15 residues. Trimming cost V 3 bases and J 4 bases, with 12 bases left between them. Germline CDR1 and CDR2: LNHDA and SQIVND (reference sequence). The CDR3 loop is CASSIPGTLTGELFF. The CDR3 nucleotides are TGTGCCAGTAGTATTCCGGGGACTCTCACCGGGGAGCTGTTTTTT.

This rearrangement joins TRBV28 to TRBJ2-3, with D uncertain. The V gene's germline CDR1 is MDHEN and CDR2 SYDVKM. CDR3 size: 14 residues. V was shortened by 11 bases and J by 2 bases, with 17 bases between the two germline ends. CDR3 residues: CASFSMRLTDTQYF. The CDR3 coding sequence is TGTGCCTCATTCAGCATGAGGCTCACAGATACGCAGTATTTT.

V and J are TRBV10-3 and TRBJ2-6; TRBD1 might be the D (6 bases). V lost 3 bases and J 4 bases, leaving 10 bases between the germline ends. The CDR3 contains 15 residues. CDR1 is ENHRY, CDR2 SYGVKD, per germline. The CDR3 protein is CAISEPGAGANVLTF. CDR3 nucleotides: TGTGCCATCAGTGAACCAGGGGCCGGGGCCAACGTCCTGACTTTC.

This clone was recorded a few times. The gene calls are TRBV13 and TRBJ2-7; weak D call: TRBD1 (6 bases). Trimming left V 4 bases short and J 4 bases short, with 11 bases between. The CDR3 runs 13 residues. Germline V CDR1 and CDR2: PRHDT, FYEKMQ (reference sequence). The CDR3 DNA is TGTGCCAGCAGCTCCACAGGGAGTTACGAGCAGTACTTC. Encoded protein: CASSSTGSYEQYF.

The CDR3 spells CASSHGQGADYGYTF. The CDR3 bases are TGTGCCAGCTCACATGGACAGGGGGCCGACTATGGCTACACCTTC. The V call is TRBV18, the J call TRBJ1-2; 11 bases are a match to TRBD1. Germline CDR1 reads KGHSH; CDR2 reads LQKENI. V lost 4 bases to trimming and J lost 3 bases; unmatched junction nucleotides: 4. This CDR3 contains 15 residues.

This clone has just a few counts. The chain links TRBV10-3 to TRBJ1-1; D remains unclear. This CDR3 has 12 residues. The V end lost 4 bases, the J end lost 1 base, and 4 bases lay between the germline ends. Germline V gene sequence: CDR1 ENHRY, CDR2 SYGVKD. CDR3 loop: CAISAQNTEAFF. CDR3 coding DNA: TGTGCCATCAGTGCCCAGAACACTGAAGCTTTCTTT.

V is TRBV28 and J is TRBJ1-1, with D possibly matching TRBD1 (6 bases). The ends were cut back, 5 bases at V and 0 bases at J, with 16 bases in the middle. Germline-derived CDR1 and CDR2 are MDHEN and SYDVKM. CDR3 length: 16 residues. The CDR3 nucleotides are TGTGCCAGCAGTGTAGCCAGGGGCAGATTGAACACTGAAGCTTTCTTT. Translated, it gives CASSVARGRLNTEAFF.

V usage is TRBV25-1 and J usage is TRBJ2-7; weak D call: TRBD2 (5 bases). V was shortened by 4 bases and J by 7 bases, with 17 bases between the two germline ends. The CDR3 consists of 14 residues. Germline values: CDR1 MGHDK, CDR2 SYGVNS. CDR3 bases: TGTGCCAGCAGTGCCCCGGGGTATGAGGATGAGCAGTACTTC. It yields the protein CASSAPGYEDEQYF.

This chain uses TRBV6-5 with TRBJ2-2; D uncertain. Trimming shortened V by 2 bases and J by 6 bases, and 10 bases separated the two germline ends. Per the germline V gene, CDR1 is MNHEY and CDR2 is SVGAGI. There are 14 residues in the CDR3. DNA for the CDR3: TGTGCCAGCAGTTACCAGGTAGTCGCCGGGGAGCTGTTTTTT. This translates into CASSYQVVAGELFF.

The chain links TRBV5-4 to TRBJ1-1, with 8 nucleotides matching TRBD1. With 0 bases clipped from V and 2 bases from J, the junction kept 3 bases outside the gene matches. Germline lookup yields CDR1 SGHNT and CDR2 YYREEE (reference sequence). CDR3 length: 15 residues. This CDR3 is CASSLDQGANTEAFF. The CDR3 nucleotides are TGTGCCAGCAGCTTGGATCAGGGGGCAAACACTGAAGCTTTCTTT.

The chain is built from TRBV6-1 and TRBJ2-7; D is perhaps TRBD1 (5 bases). Trimming took 4 bases from V and 4 from J, leaving 26 bases between them. This CDR3 spans 18 amino acids. Germline V gene data show CDR1 as MNHNS and CDR2 as SASEGT. The CDR3 DNA reads as TGTGCCAGCAGTGCAGGGTCCCTGGCGGACCGAGACCTTTACGAGCAGTACTTC. Protein sequence: CASSAGSLADRDLYEQYF.

The chain has TRBV9 and TRBJ1-2; D unresolved. The V end lost 0 bases, the J end lost 2 bases, and 5 bases lay between the germline ends. The V gene's germline CDR1 is SGDLS and CDR2 YYNGEE. This CDR3 is built from 13 residues. The CDR3 DNA sequence: TGTGCCAGCAGCGTAGTGGCCAACTATGGCTACACCTTC. Translating gives CASSVVANYGYTF.

This chain links TRBV30 with TRBJ2-7, with 7 positions matching TRBD1. Looked up from germline, CDR1 is GTSNPN and CDR2 is SVGIG (reference sequence). This CDR3 has 13 residues. The V gene end was trimmed by 0 bases and the J gene end by 5 bases; junction bases not matched to a gene: 4. CDR3 in amino acids: CAWSVHRGHEQYF. The CDR3, as DNA: TGTGCCTGGAGTGTACACAGGGGCCACGAGCAGTACTTC.

The chain carries TRBV21-1 and TRBJ1-5; TRBD1 is the table's D call and was not checked against the DNA. TRBV21-1 is a pseudogene. This CDR3 is built from 16 residues. The CDR3 DNA reads as TGTGCCAGCAGCAAGGGGGCCATTGAGGGCAATCAGCCCCAGCATTTT. It translates to CASSKGAIEGNQPQHF.

This clone came up once. The chain carries TRBV9 and TRBJ2-7; weak D call: TRBD2 (5 bases). This CDR3 region has 15 residues. Germline values: CDR1 SGDLS, CDR2 YYNGEE. V dropped 0 bases and J dropped 4 bases, with 14 bases sitting between them. Here the CDR3 DNA reads TGTGCCAGCAGCGTAGACCCCGACTGGGAGTACGAGCAGTACTTC. Its protein is CASSVDPDWEYEQYF.

V and J are TRBV25-1 and TRBJ1-1; no clear D gene. The CDR3 consists of 13 residues. Trimming stripped 1 base from V and 3 bases from J, with 6 bases between. CDR1 is MGHDK and CDR2 is SYGVNS in the germline V gene. The chain's CDR3 is CASSESLDTEAFF. For the CDR3, the DNA is TGTGCCAGCAGTGAATCTCTAGACACTGAAGCTTTCTTT.

The genes are TRBV10-3 and TRBJ1-3; TRBD1 aligns across 7 bases. V lost 0 bases, J lost 5 bases, and 4 bases stayed unmatched. Germline V CDR1 and CDR2: ENHRY, SYGVKD. The CDR3 runs 15 residues. The CDR3, as DNA: TGTGCCATCAGTGAGTCGACAGGGTGGCGAAACACCATATATTTT. Its protein product is CAISESTGWRNTIYF.

V gene TRBV5-4 combines with J gene TRBJ2-1; possible D gene TRBD2, 6 bases. The CDR3 loop spans 14 amino acids. CDR1 and CDR2 from the germline V gene are SGHNT and YYREEE (reference sequence). V was cut by 0 bases and J by 6 bases, with 10 bases left in between. The CDR3 is CASSLELASNEQFF. CDR3 DNA: TGTGCCAGCAGCTTGGAACTAGCAAGCAATGAGCAGTTCTTC.

The chain carries TRBV19 and TRBJ1-2, with 7 bases aligning to TRBD1. Germline CDR1 LNHDA, CDR2 SQIVND (reference sequence). Trimming removed 5 bases from V and 6 bases from J; junction bases left unmatched: 9. The CDR3 is 14 amino acids. CDR3 bases: TGTGCCAGTAGTCACCGAGGGGGCGGAGATGGCTACACCTTC. It yields the protein CASSHRGGGDGYTF.

V is TRBV10-3 and J is TRBJ2-2; tentative D call: TRBD2 (5 bases). CDR1 is ENHRY and CDR2 is SYGVKD in the germline V gene. The CDR3 sequence is 18 residues long. The V gene lost 6 bases and the J gene lost 4 bases, with 24 bases spanning the gap. CDR3 bases: TGTGCCATCAGCTTCGATCGGCCCTCAGCAGGAGGCACCGGGGAGCTGTTTTTT. Translation: CAISFDRPSAGGTGELFF.

This clone was seen a handful of times. The chain couples TRBV7-8 to TRBJ1-5; TRBD1 agrees at 7 bases. The CDR3 is 15 amino acids. J lost 2 bases, V lost 5 bases, and 6 bases had no gene match. Germline CDR1 is SGHVS and CDR2 is FQNEAQ. CDR3: CASSRDRVGNQPQHF. The CDR3 region has the DNA TGTGCCAGCAGCCGAGACAGGGTGGGCAATCAGCCCCAGCATTTT.

V gene TRBV28 combines with J gene TRBJ1-2, with D perhaps matching TRBD1 (5 bases). Germline-derived CDR1 and CDR2 are MDHEN and SYDVKM. With 7 bases removed from V and 2 bases from J, the gap between germline ends came to 11 bases. There are 13 residues in the CDR3. In nucleotides, the CDR3 is TGTGCCAGCACCCTCCGACAGAACTATGGCTACACCTTC. Its protein product is CASTLRQNYGYTF.

About this clone itself: The sample carries other DNA sequences with the same CDR3. The chain carries TRBV19 and TRBJ2-7; maybe TRBD1 (5 bases). V lost 3 bases and J lost 2, with 11 bases in between. The germline gives CDR1 LNHDA, CDR2 SQIVND (reference sequence). The CDR3 spans 14 residues. CDR3 DNA sequence: TGTGCCAGTAGTATCAACAGGCAGGCCTACGAGCAGTACTTC. Translation gives CASSINRQAYEQYF.

The rearrangement uses TRBV15 and TRBJ1-4; D is undetermined. CDR3 length: 14 residues. The V gene's germline CDR1 is LNHNV and CDR2 YYDKDF (reference sequence). Trimming left V 0 bases short and J 3 bases short, with 5 bases between. The CDR3 DNA is TGTGCCACCAGCAGAGATCGGGCTAATGAAAAACTGTTTTTT. It codes for CATSRDRANEKLFF.

This chain links TRBV29-1 with TRBJ1-1; 9 bases are shared with TRBD1. Germline V lookup: CDR1 SQVTM, CDR2 ANQGSEA. Germline trimming cut 6 bases from V and 3 bases from J; bases unmatched to any gene: 11. The CDR3 extends over 15 amino acids. The CDR3 sequence is CSVHRDRVVDTEAFF. The CDR3 bases are TGCAGCGTGCACCGGGACAGGGTCGTGGACACTGAAGCTTTCTTT.

V is TRBV19 and J is TRBJ1-5; D gene unclear. CDR1 LNHDA and CDR2 SQIVND come from the germline V gene (reference sequence). The CDR3 is made up of 15 amino acids. Trimming cost V 5 bases and J 3 bases, with 14 bases left between them. Here the CDR3 reads CASSVIREANQPQHF. CDR3 DNA: TGTGCCAGTAGTGTCATAAGGGAGGCCAATCAGCCCCAGCATTTT.

This rearrangement joins TRBV6-6 to TRBJ1-6; D may be TRBD1 (5 bases). This CDR3 is built from 15 residues. CDR1 is MNHNY and CDR2 is SVGAGI in the germline V gene (reference sequence). The ends were cut back, 5 bases at V and 7 bases at J, with 15 bases in the middle. CDR3 bases: TGTGCCAGCAGTACCGGGGGTTTAGTCAATTCACCCCTCCACTTT. This codes for CASSTGGLVNSPLHF.